The 26 T cell receptor beta chains in this list originate from one sample, sequenced in a study of T cell clones after liver transplantation. TCRdb keeps only in-frame clones here, not all; method: immunoSEQ multiplex PCR. Of about 45,000 clones detected, approximately 86% appear once; the ten largest clones hold 2% to 3%. Sequencing used CD4+ T cells from blood, obtained 24 months after liver transplant. The receptors stem from a human patient who received a liver transplant. Some T cells here may be from the graft donor.

V is TRBV7-9 and J is TRBJ1-1, with a possible D match to TRBD1 (6 bases). The CDR3 runs 15 residues. Per the germline V gene, CDR1 is SEHNR and CDR2 is FQNEAQ (reference sequence). Trimming pared 4 bases from V and 1 base from J, leaving 13 bases between. CDR3 in amino acids: CASSSTQGKNTEAFF. CDR3 DNA sequence: TGTGCCAGCAGCTCGACTCAGGGGAAGAACACTGAAGCTTTCTTT.

J is TRBJ1-1 and V is TRBV2; 8 nucleotides align to TRBD1. CDR1 SNHLY and CDR2 FYNNEI come from the germline V gene. CDR3 length: 14 amino acids. The trim removed 5 bases at V and 4 bases at J, leaving 6 bases unmatched. In DNA, the CDR3 is TGTGCCAGCAGTCCTCAGGGGGCGACCACTGAAGCTTTCTTT. This gives the protein CASSPQGATTEAFF.

V usage is TRBV7-9 and J usage is TRBJ2-7; 8 nucleotides agree with TRBD1. The CDR3 consists of 17 residues. Per the germline V gene, CDR1 is SEHNR and CDR2 is FQNEAQ (reference sequence). J was trimmed by 2 bases and V by 7 bases; bases with no gene match: 16. CDR3 residues: CASTPQGAPGDAYEQYF. In nucleotides, the CDR3 is TGTGCCAGCACCCCTCAGGGGGCCCCAGGAGATGCCTACGAGCAGTACTTC.

This chain joins TRBV4-2 and TRBJ2-7; the match to TRBD2 covers 8 bases. After removal of 4 bases from V and 1 base from J, the junction contained 12 bases not matched to a gene. CDR3 length equals 17 residues. CDR1 is LGHNA and CDR2 is YNFKEQ in the germline V gene. CDR3 bases: TGTGCCAGCAGCCCCGGGGGGGGGACACGGGGATCCTACGAGCAGTACTTC. Translating gives CASSPGGGTRGSYEQYF.

Regarding this clone: Germline and junction disagree at one end, which may indicate a read error. CDR3 region: CASSPLGSPYEQCF. CDR3 nucleotides: TGTGCCAGCTCACCGCTTGGTAGTCCCTACGAGCAGTGCTTC. The chain combines TRBV18 with TRBJ2-7, with D hard to call. This CDR3 contains 14 residues. Germline V CDR1 and CDR2: KGHSH, LQKENI.

The chain employs TRBV19 and TRBJ1-4; 8 bases map to TRBD1. CDR1 LNHDA and CDR2 SQIVND come from the germline V gene (reference sequence). The CDR3 has 16 amino acids. The junction had 9 bases not matched to a gene; V was cut back by 1 base and J by 8 bases. The CDR3 loop reads CASSIGPRGRGEKLFF. The CDR3 nucleotides read TGTGCCAGTAGTATAGGTCCCAGGGGGCGCGGAGAAAAACTGTTTTTT.

The chain has TRBV7-8 and TRBJ2-7; D ambiguous. The CDR3 totals 16 residues. CDR1 SGHVS and CDR2 FQNEAQ come from the germline V gene. V was trimmed by 1 base and J by 2 bases, leaving 15 bases between them. Here the CDR3 reads CASSLVALGRAYEQYF. In DNA, the CDR3 is TGTGCCAGCAGCTTAGTGGCTCTTGGCAGAGCCTACGAGCAGTACTTC. The variable domain in full, with the rest retrieved from reference TRBV7-8 and TRBJ2-7, is GAGVSQSPRYKVAKRGQDVALRCDPISGHVSLFWYQQALGQGPEFLTYFQNEAQLDKSGLPSDRFFAERPEGSVSTLKIQRTQQEDSAVYLCASSLVALGRAYEQYFGPGTRLTVT.

The chain uses TRBV9 and TRBJ1-1, with D uncertain. The CDR3 consists of 16 residues. Trimming took 0 bases from V and 1 from J, leaving 13 bases between them. Per germline, CDR1 SGDLS and CDR2 YYNGEE. The CDR3 sequence is CASSVVLAGRNTEAFF. DNA of the CDR3: TGTGCCAGCAGCGTAGTATTGGCGGGGAGGAACACTGAAGCTTTCTTT.

The V and J genes are TRBV2 and TRBJ2-1; TRBD1 is a possible D gene (5 bases). V dropped 4 bases and J dropped 8 bases, with 12 bases sitting between them. CDR3 length: 13 residues. CDR1 is SNHLY, CDR2 FYNNEI, per germline. CDR3 coding DNA: TGTGCCAGCAGTGGGACACCGTGGGATGAGCAGTTCTTC. Translating gives CASSGTPWDEQFF.

The chain has TRBV6-6 and TRBJ2-2, with D tentatively TRBD1 (5 bases). CDR3 size: 15 residues. V lost 6 bases, J lost 6 bases, and 17 bases lay in between. CDR1 and CDR2 from the germline V gene are MNHNY and SVGAGI (reference sequence). The CDR3 reads CASRNPKGQAGELFF. CDR3 coding DNA: TGTGCCAGCAGAAACCCGAAGGGGCAGGCCGGGGAGCTGTTTTTT.

This clone is categorized as medium-sized (0.01 to 0.1%). The chain combines TRBV27 with TRBJ1-2; TRBD1 aligns across 7 bases. The CDR3 is 15 residues long. Germline CDR1 reads MNHEY; CDR2 reads SMNVEV (reference sequence). Losses at the gene ends were 2 bases for V and 5 bases for J; bases not matched to a gene: 8. The DNA for the CDR3 is TGTGCCAGCAGTTTACTGTACAGGGGAGGATATGGCTACACCTTC. Translated: CASSLLYRGGYGYTF.

In its sample, this clone was seen a few times. In nucleotides, the CDR3 is TGTGCCAGCAGTGAGGGATCGGTAACCTACAATGAGCAGTTCTTC. Translation: CASSEGSVTYNEQFF. This chain uses TRBV2 with TRBJ2-1, with no clear D. CDR1 and CDR2 from the germline V gene are SNHLY and FYNNEI. Trimming shortened V by 3 bases and J by 2 bases, and 11 bases separated the two germline ends. The CDR3 totals 15 residues.

This clone was found a few times. The CDR3 reads CASSLVTGLQETQYF. The CDR3, as DNA: TGTGCCAGCTCGCTCGTGACAGGGCTTCAAGAGACCCAGTACTTC. The chain carries TRBV18 and TRBJ2-5; 7 bases map to TRBD1. Trimming removed 6 bases from V and 2 bases from J; junction bases left unmatched: 9. The CDR3 runs to 15 residues. The germline V gene has CDR1 KGHSH and CDR2 LQKENI.

The J gene is TRBJ2-1, the V gene TRBV6-5, with 7 bases matching TRBD2. CDR1 MNHEY and CDR2 SVGAGI come from the germline V gene. There are 14 residues in the CDR3. V was pared by 6 bases and J by 6 bases, with 8 bases of the junction left unmatched. In nucleotides, the CDR3 is TGTGCCAGCAGATACGGCGGGGGAGGCAATGAGCAGTTCTTC. Residues: CASRYGGGGNEQFF.

This clone was detected only once. The chain joins TRBV2 to TRBJ1-2, with 7 bases fitting TRBD1. From germline, CDR1 is SNHLY and CDR2 FYNNEI. V dropped 5 bases and J dropped 2; count of bases not matched to a gene: 5. The CDR3 is 14 residues long. CDR3 loop: CASSRTGSNYGYTF. Here the CDR3 DNA reads TGTGCCAGCAGTCGGACAGGCAGCAACTATGGCTACACCTTC.

In this sample, this clone turned up once. The rearrangement joins TRBV5-1 to TRBJ1-6; the D gene is possibly TRBD1 (5 bases). V lost 1 base and J lost 5, with 13 bases in between. The CDR3 extends over 16 amino acids. Looked up from germline, CDR1 is SGHRS and CDR2 is YFSETQ. CDR3: CASSLRGTRDNSPLHF. In DNA, the CDR3 is TGCGCCAGCAGCTTGCGGGGCACAAGAGATAATTCACCCCTCCACTTT.

The chain joins TRBV4-2 to TRBJ1-2; no definite D call. V was clipped by 1 base and J by 4 bases, with 16 bases between them. CDR3 length: 16 residues. Per the germline V gene, CDR1 is LGHNA and CDR2 is YNFKEQ. The CDR3: CASSQAEHGEAYGYTF. CDR3 bases: TGTGCCAGCAGCCAAGCCGAGCACGGGGAGGCCTATGGCTACACCTTC.

This chain uses TRBV19 with TRBJ2-5, with D perhaps TRBD1 or TRBD2 (5 bases each). Trimming shortened V by 5 bases and J by 5 bases, and 15 bases separated the two germline ends. Germline assignment: CDR1 LNHDA and CDR2 SQIVND (reference sequence). The CDR3 spans 14 residues. The CDR3, as DNA: TGTGCCAGTAGTGTGGCAGGGTCGGGGGAGACCCAGTACTTC. Amino acid sequence: CASSVAGSGETQYF.

The chain combines TRBV19 with TRBJ1-2; D may be TRBD1 (5 bases). V was pared by 6 bases and J by 4 bases, with 15 bases between. CDR3 length: 14 residues. Germline V gene lookup returns CDR1 LNHDA and CDR2 SQIVND (reference sequence). The CDR3 nucleotides read TGTGCCAGTAGGGACCTCGGGACCGGCTATGGCTACACCTTC. This sequence encodes CASRDLGTGYGYTF.

The CDR3 loop reads CASSPPSTDTQYF. The CDR3 DNA is TGTGCCAGCTCACCCCCGAGCACAGATACGCAGTATTTT. The chain has TRBV18 and TRBJ2-3; no clear D gene. Germline loops: CDR1 KGHSH, CDR2 LQKENI. V lost 3 bases and J 0 bases, leaving 4 bases between the germline ends. This CDR3 spans 13 amino acids.

The CDR3 bases are TGTGCCAGTAGTATAGAAGGGGGAATCTACAATGAGCAGTTCTTC. This gives the protein CASSIEGGIYNEQFF. The V and J genes are TRBV19 and TRBJ2-1, with a weak D call TRBD1 (6 bases). Germline V CDR1 and CDR2: LNHDA, SQIVND (reference sequence). Trimming cost V 0 bases and J 3 bases, with 9 bases left between them. The CDR3 loop spans 15 amino acids.

The gene calls are TRBV7-3 and TRBJ2-1, with D possibly matching TRBD2 (6 bases). Per the germline V gene, CDR1 is SGHTA and CDR2 is FQGTGA. The CDR3 totals 14 residues. V lost 4 bases, J lost 5 bases, and 12 bases lay in between. Here the CDR3 DNA reads TGTGCCAGCAGCTCCGTGGGGGGTAACAATGAGCAGTTCTTC. Translated: CASSSVGGNNEQFF.

The rearrangement links TRBV5-1 to TRBJ2-1, with D possibly matching TRBD2 (6 bases). Trimming stripped 4 bases from V and 0 bases from J, with 11 bases between. This CDR3 is built from 15 residues. CDR1 and CDR2 from the germline V gene are SGHRS and YFSETQ. DNA for the CDR3: TGCGCCAGCAGCGGAGGGCGGGGCTCCTACAATGAGCAGTTCTTC. This sequence encodes CASSGGRGSYNEQFF.

The CDR3 DNA reads as TGTGCCAGCAGGCCTGGGGTAAACAATGAGCAGTTCTTC. This encodes CASRPGVNNEQFF. The chain employs TRBV5-6 and TRBJ2-1; D unresolved. The CDR3 consists of 13 residues. The germline V gene encodes CDR1 SGHDT and CDR2 YYEEEE. V shed 5 bases and J shed 5 bases, with 11 bases lying between them.

The rearrangement uses TRBV4-1 and TRBJ1-2; D not certain. The V gene lost 4 bases and the J gene lost 7 bases, with 22 bases spanning the gap. Germline V gene lookup returns CDR1 MGHRA and CDR2 YSYEKL. The CDR3 loop spans 16 amino acids. CDR3 coding DNA: TGCGCCAGCAGCCCCCCTGCGGGAGGGAGAAGAAGTGGCTACACCTTC. Encoded protein: CASSPPAGGRRSGYTF.

J is TRBJ1-4 and V is TRBV25-1, with 9 nucleotides matching TRBD1. V gave up 6 bases and J gave up 6 bases; unmatched junction bases: 5. The V gene's germline CDR1 is MGHDK and CDR2 SYGVNS. CDR3 length: 14 residues. The chain's CDR3 is CASSIGDRDEKLFF. CDR3 sequence (DNA): TGTGCCAGCAGCATTGGGGACAGGGATGAAAAACTGTTTTTT.